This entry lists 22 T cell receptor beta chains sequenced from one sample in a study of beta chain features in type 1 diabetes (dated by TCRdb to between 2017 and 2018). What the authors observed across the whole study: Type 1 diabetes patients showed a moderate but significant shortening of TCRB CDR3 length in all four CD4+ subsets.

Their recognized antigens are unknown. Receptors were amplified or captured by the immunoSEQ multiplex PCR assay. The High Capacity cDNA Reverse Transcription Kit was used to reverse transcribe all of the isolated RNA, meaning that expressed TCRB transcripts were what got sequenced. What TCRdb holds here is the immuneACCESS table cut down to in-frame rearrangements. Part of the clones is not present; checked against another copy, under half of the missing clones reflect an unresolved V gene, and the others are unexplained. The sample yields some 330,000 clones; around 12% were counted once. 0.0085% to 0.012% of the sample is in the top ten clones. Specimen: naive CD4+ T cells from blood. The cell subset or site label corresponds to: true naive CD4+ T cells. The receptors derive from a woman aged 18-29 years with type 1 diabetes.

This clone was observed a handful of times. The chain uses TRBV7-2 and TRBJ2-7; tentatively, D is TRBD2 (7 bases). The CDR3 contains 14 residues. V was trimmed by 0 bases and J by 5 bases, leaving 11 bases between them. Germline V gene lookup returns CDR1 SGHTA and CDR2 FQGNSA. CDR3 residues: CASSLAGGRDEQYF. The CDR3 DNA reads TGTGCCAGCAGCTTAGCAGGGGGGAGGGACGAGCAGTACTTC.

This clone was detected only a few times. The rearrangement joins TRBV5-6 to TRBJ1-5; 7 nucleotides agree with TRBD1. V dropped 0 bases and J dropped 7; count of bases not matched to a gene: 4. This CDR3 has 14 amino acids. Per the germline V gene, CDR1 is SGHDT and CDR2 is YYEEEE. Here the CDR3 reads CASSLAAGGQPQHF. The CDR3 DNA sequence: TGTGCCAGCAGCTTGGCGGCAGGGGGGCAGCCCCAGCATTTT.

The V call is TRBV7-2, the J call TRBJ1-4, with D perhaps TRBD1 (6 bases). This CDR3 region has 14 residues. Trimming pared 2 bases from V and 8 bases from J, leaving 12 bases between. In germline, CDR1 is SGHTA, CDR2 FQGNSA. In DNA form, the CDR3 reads TGTGCCAGCAGCTTATCAGGGGTGAAGGAAAAACTGTTTTTT. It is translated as CASSLSGVKEKLFF.

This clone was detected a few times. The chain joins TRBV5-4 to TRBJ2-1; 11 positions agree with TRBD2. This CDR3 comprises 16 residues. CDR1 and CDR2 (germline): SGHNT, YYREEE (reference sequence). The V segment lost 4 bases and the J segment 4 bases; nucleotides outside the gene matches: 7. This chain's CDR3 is CASSAQTSGVYNEQFF. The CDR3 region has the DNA TGTGCCAGCAGCGCACAGACTAGCGGGGTTTACAATGAGCAGTTCTTC.

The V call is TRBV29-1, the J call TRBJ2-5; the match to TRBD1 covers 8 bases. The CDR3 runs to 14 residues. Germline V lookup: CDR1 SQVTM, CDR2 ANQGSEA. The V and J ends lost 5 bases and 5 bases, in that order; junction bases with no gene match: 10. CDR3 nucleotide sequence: TGCAGCGTTCTGGCAGGGGGCGTGGGGGAGACCCAGTACTTC. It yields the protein CSVLAGGVGETQYF.

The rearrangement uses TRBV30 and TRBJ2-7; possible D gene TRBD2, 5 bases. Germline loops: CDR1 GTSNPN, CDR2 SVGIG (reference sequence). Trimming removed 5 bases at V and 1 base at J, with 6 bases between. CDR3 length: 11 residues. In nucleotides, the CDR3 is TGTGCCTGGGGGAGATCCTACGAGCAGTACTTC. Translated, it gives CAWGRSYEQYF.

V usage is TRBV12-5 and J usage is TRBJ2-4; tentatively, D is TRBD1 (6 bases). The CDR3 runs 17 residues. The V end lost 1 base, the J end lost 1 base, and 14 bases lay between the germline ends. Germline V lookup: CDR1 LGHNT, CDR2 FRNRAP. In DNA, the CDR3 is TGTGCTAGTGGTTTGGCCGGACAGCCTGTGGCCAAAAACATTCAGTACTTC. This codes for CASGLAGQPVAKNIQYF. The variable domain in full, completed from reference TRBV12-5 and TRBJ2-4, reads DARVTQTPRHKVTEMGQEVTMRCQPILGHNTVFWYRQTMMQGLELLAYFRNRAPLDDSGMPKDRFSAEMPDATLATLKIQPSEPRDSAVYFCASGLAGQPVAKNIQYFGAGTRLSVL.

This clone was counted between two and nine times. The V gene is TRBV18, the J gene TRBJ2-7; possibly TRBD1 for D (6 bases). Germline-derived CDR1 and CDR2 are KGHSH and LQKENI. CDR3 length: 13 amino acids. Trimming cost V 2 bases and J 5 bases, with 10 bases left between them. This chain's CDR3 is CASSPAGAHEQYF. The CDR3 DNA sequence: TGTGCCAGCTCACCAGCAGGGGCCCACGAGCAGTACTTC.

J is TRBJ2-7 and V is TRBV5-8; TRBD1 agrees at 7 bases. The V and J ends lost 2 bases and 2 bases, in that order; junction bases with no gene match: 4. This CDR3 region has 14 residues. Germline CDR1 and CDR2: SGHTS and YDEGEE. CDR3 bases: TGTGCCAGCAGCTTAGGGACAGCAACCTACGAGCAGTACTTC. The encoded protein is CASSLGTATYEQYF.

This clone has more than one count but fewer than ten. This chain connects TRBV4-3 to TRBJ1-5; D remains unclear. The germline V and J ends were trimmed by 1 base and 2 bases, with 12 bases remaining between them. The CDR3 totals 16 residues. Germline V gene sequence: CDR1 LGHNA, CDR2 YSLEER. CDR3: CASSQAAVWGNQPQHF. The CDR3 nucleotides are TGCGCCAGCAGCCAAGCGGCGGTTTGGGGCAATCAGCCCCAGCATTTT.

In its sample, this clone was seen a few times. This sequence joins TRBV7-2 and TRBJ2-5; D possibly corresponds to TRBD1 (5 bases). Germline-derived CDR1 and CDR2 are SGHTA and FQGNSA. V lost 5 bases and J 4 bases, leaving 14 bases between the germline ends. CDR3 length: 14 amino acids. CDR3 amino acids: CASSPKTEGETQYF. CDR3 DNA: TGTGCCAGCAGCCCGAAGACAGAAGGAGAGACCCAGTACTTC.

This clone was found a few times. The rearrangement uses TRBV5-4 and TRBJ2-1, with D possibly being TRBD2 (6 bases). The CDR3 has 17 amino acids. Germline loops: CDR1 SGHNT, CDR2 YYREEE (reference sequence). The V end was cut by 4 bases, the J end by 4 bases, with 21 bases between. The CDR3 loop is CASSLALLGRGYNEQFF. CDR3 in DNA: TGTGCCAGCAGCCTGGCCCTGTTGGGACGGGGGTACAATGAGCAGTTCTTC.

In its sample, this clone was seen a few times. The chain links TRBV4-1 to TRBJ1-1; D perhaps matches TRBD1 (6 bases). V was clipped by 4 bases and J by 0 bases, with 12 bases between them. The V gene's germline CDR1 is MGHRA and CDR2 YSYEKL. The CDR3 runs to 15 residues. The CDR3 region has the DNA TGCGCCAGCAGCCGAGGACAGCTGGTGAACACTGAAGCTTTCTTT. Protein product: CASSRGQLVNTEAFF.

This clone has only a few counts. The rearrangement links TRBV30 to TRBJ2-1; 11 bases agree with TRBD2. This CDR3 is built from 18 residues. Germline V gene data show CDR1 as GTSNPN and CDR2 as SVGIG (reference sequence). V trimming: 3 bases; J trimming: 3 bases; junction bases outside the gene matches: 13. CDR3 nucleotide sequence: TGTGCCTGGAGCATCGGTAGCGGGAGGGCCCGAAGCTACAATGAGCAGTTCTTC. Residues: CAWSIGSGRARSYNEQFF.

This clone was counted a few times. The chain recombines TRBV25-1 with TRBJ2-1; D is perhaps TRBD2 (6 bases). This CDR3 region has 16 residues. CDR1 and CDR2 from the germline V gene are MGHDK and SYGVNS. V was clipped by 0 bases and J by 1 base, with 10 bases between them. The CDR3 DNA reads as TGTGCCAGCAGTGAATACGCGGGGCTTTCCTACAATGAGCAGTTCTTC. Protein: CASSEYAGLSYNEQFF.

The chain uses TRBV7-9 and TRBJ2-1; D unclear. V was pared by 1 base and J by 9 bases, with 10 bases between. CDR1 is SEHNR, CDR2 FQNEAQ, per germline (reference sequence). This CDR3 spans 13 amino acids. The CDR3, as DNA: TGTGCCAGCAGCTTAGGGGCGTTGGGTGAGCAGTTCTTC. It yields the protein CASSLGALGEQFF.

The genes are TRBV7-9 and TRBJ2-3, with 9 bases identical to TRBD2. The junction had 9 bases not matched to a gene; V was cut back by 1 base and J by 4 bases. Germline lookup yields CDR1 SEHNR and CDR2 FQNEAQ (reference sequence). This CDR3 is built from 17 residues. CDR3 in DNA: TGTGCCAGCAGCTTAGGAACGGATAGCGGGAGTTCAGATACGCAGTATTTT. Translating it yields CASSLGTDSGSSDTQYF.

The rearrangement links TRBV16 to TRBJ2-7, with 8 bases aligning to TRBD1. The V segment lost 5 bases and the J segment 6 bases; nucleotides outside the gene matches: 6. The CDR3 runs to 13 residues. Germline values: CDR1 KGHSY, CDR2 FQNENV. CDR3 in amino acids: CASSVTGGLEQYF. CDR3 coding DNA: TGTGCCAGCAGCGTAACAGGGGGGCTCGAGCAGTACTTC.

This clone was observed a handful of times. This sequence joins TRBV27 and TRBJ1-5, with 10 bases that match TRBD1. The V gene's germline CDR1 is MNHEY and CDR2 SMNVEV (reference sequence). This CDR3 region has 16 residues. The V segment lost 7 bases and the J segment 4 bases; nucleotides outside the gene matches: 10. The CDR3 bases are TGTGCCAGCAAGAGGACAGGGGGAAACCGGAATCAGCCCCAGCATTTT. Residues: CASKRTGGNRNQPQHF.

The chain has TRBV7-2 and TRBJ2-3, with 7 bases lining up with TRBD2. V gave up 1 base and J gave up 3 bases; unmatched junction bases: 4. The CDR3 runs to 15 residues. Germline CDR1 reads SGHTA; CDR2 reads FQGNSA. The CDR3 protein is CASSLVGGGTDTQYF. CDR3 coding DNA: TGTGCCAGCAGCTTAGTGGGGGGGGGAACAGATACGCAGTATTTT.

The CDR3 nucleotides read TGTGCCAGCAGCATTGGGACAGTACGAAGCTCCTATAATTCACCCCTCCACTTT. Translating gives CASSIGTVRSSYNSPLHF. The V call is TRBV5-4, the J call TRBJ1-6; TRBD1 agrees at 7 bases. The J segment lost 0 bases and the V segment lost 4 bases, leaving 10 bases of the junction unmatched. The CDR3 extends over 18 amino acids. Per germline, CDR1 SGHNT and CDR2 YYREEE (reference sequence).

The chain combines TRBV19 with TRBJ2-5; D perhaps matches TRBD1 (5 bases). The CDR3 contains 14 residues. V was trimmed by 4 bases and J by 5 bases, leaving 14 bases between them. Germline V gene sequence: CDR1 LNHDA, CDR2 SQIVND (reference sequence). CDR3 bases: TGTGCCAGTAGTAGACGACCGTCAGGGGAGACCCAGTACTTC. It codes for CASSRRPSGETQYF.